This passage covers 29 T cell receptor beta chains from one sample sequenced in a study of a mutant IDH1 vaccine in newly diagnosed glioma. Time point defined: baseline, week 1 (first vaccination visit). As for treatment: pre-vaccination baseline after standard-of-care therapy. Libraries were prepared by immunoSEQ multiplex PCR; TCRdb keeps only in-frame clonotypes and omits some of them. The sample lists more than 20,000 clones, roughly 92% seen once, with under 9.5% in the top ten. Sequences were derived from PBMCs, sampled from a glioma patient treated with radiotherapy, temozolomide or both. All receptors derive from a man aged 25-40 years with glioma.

CDR3: CASRESGMNTGELFF. CDR3 nucleotides: TGTGCCAGCCGCGAATCCGGGATGAACACCGGGGAGCTGTTTTTT. The rearrangement links TRBV6-5 to TRBJ2-2, with D possibly being TRBD2 (5 bases). Looked up from germline, CDR1 is MNHEY and CDR2 is SVGAGI. V lost 8 bases and J 1 base, leaving 14 bases between the germline ends. This CDR3 region has 15 residues.

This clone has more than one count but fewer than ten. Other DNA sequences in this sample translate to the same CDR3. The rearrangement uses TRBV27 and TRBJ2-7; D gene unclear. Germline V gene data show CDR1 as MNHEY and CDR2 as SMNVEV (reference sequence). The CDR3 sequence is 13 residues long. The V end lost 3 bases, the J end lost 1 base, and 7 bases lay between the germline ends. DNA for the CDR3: TGTGCCAGCAGTTTGGCCCAATCCTACGAGCAGTACTTC. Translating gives CASSLAQSYEQYF.

The CDR3: CASSLQLGTPQQETQYF. The CDR3 DNA reads as TGTGCCAGCAGCCTACAGTTGGGGACACCTCAGCAAGAGACCCAGTACTTC. The V gene is TRBV11-2, the J gene TRBJ2-5; D possibly corresponds to TRBD1 (6 bases). V was pared by 5 bases and J by 2 bases, with 21 bases between. The CDR3 runs to 17 residues. The germline gives CDR1 SGHAT, CDR2 FQNNGV.

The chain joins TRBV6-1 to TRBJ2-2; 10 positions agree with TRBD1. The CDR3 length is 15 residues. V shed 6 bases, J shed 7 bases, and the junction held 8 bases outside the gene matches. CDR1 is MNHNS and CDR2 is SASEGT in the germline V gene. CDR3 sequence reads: CASRADRGFVGELFF. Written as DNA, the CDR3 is TGTGCCAGCAGGGCGGACAGGGGGTTTGTCGGGGAGCTGTTTTTT.

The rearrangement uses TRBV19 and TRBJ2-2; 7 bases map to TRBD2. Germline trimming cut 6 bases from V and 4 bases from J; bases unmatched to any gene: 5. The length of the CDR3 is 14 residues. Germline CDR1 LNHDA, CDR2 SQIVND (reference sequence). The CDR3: CASRRREPTGELFF. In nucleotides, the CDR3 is TGTGCCAGTAGAAGGCGGGAGCCCACCGGGGAGCTGTTTTTT.

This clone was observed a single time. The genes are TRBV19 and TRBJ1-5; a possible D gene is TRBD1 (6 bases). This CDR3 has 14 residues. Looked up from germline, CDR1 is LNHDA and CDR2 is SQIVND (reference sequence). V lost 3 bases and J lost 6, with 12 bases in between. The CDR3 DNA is TGTGCCAGTAGTATGATAGGGGGGCTTCAGCCCCAGCATTTT. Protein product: CASSMIGGLQPQHF.

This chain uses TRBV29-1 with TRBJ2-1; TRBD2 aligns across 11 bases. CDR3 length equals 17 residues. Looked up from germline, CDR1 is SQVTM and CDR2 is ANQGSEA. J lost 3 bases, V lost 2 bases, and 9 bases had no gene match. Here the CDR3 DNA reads TGCAGCGTTGAAAGGGCTAGCGGGAGGAGGATCTACAATGAGCAGTTCTTC. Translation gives CSVERASGRRIYNEQFF.

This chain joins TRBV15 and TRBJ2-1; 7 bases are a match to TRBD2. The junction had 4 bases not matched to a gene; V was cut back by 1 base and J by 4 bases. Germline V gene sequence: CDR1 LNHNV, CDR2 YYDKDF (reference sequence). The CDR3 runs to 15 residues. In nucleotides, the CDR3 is TGTGCCACCAGCAGAGCGGGAGGTTCTTACAATGAGCAGTTCTTC. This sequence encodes CATSRAGGSYNEQFF.

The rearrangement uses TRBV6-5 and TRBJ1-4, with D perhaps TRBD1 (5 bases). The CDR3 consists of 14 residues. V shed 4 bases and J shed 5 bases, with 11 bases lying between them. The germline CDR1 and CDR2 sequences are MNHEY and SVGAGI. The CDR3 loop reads CASSLGGTNEKLFF. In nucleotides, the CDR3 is TGTGCCAGCAGTTTAGGAGGGACCAATGAAAAACTGTTTTTT.

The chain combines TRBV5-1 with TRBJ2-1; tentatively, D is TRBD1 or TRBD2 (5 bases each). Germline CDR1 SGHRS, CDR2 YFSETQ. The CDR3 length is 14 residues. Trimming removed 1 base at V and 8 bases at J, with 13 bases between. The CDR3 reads CASSLSASRDEQFF. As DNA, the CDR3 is TGCGCCAGCAGCTTGTCGGCTAGCAGGGATGAGCAGTTCTTC.

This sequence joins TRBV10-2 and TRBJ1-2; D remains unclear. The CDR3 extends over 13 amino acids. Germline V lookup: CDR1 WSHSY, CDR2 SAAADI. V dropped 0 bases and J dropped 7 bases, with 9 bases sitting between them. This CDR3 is CASSESNLRGYTF. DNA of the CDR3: TGCGCCAGCAGTGAGTCGAATCTACGTGGCTACACCTTC.

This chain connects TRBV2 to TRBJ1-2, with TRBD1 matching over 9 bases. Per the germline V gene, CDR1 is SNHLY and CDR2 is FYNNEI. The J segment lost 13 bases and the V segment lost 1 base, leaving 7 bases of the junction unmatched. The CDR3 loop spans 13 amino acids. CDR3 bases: TGTGCCAGCAGTGAAGTGGGACAGGGCCTCCCCACCTTC. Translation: CASSEVGQGLPTF. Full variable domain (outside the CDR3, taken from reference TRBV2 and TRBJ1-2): EPEVTQTPSHQVTQMGQEVILRCVPISNHLYFYWYRQILGQKVEFLVSFYNNEISEKSEIFDDQFSVERPDGSNFTLKIRSTKLEDSAMYFCASSEVGQGLPTFGSGTRLTVV.

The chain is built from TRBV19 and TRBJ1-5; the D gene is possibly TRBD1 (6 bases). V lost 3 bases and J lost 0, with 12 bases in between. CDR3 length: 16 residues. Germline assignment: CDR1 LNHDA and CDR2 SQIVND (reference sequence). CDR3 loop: CASSIVAGVSNQPQHF. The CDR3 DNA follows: TGTGCCAGTAGTATTGTGGCAGGGGTTAGCAATCAGCCCCAGCATTTT.

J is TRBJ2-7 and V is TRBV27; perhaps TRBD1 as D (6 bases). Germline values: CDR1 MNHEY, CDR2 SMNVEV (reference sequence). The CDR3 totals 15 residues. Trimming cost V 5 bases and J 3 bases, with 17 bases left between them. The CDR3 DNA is TGTGCCAGCAGTGATGGGACAACCCTACGCTACGAGCAGTACTTC. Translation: CASSDGTTLRYEQYF.

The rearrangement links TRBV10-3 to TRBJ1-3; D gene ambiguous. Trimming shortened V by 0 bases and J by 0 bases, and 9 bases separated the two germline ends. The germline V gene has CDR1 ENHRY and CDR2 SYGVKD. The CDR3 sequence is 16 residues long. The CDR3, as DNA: TGTGCCATCAGTGAGTCCCTTCGGATCTCTGGAAACACCATATATTTT. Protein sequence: CAISESLRISGNTIYF.

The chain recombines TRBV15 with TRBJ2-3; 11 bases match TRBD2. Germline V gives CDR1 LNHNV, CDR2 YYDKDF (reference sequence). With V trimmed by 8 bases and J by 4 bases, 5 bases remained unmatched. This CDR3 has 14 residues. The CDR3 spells CATLAGGPSDTQYF. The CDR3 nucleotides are TGTGCCACCTTAGCGGGAGGGCCCTCAGATACGCAGTATTTT.

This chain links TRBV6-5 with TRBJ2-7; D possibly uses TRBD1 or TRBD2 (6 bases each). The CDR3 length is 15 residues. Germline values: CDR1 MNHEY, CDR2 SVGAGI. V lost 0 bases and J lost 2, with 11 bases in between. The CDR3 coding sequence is TGTGCCAGCAGTTACTCCAGAGGGGGGACCTACGAGCAGTACTTC. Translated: CASSYSRGGTYEQYF.

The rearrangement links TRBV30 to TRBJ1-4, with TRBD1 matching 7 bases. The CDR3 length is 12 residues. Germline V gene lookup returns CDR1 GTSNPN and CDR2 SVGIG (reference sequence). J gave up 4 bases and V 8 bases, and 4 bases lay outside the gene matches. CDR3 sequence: CAQGQFNEKLFF. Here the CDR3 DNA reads TGTGCCCAGGGACAGTTTAATGAAAAACTGTTTTTT.

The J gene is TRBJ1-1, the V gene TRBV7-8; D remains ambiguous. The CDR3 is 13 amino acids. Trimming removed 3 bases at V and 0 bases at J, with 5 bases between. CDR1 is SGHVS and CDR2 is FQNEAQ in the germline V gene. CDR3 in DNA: TGTGCCAGCAGCTTGGAACTGAACACTGAAGCTTTCTTT. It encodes CASSLELNTEAFF.

CDR3 amino acids: CASSSQGGEAFF. CDR3 in DNA: TGTGCCAGCAGCTCACAGGGCGGTGAAGCTTTCTTT. This chain uses TRBV5-8 with TRBJ1-1, with D perhaps TRBD1 (6 bases). Germline-derived CDR1 and CDR2 are SGHTS and YDEGEE. V was clipped by 3 bases and J by 7 bases, with 10 bases between them. This CDR3 contains 12 residues.

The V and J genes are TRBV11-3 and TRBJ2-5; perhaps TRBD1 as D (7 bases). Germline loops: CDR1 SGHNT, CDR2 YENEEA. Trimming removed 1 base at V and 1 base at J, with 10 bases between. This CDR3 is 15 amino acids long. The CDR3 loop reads CASSLAGGLQETQYF. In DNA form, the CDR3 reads TGTGCCAGCAGCTTAGCAGGGGGACTCCAAGAGACCCAGTACTTC.

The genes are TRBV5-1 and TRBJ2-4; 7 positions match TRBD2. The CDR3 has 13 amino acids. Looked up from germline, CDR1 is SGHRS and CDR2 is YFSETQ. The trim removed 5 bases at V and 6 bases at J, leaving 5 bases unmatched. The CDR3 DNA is TGCGCCAGCAGTTGGGAGGGGTCAAACATTCAGTACTTC. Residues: CASSWEGSNIQYF.

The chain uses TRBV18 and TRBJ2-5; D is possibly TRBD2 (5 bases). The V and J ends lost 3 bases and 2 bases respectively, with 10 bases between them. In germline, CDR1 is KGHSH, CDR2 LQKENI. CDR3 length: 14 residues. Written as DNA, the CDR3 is TGTGCCAGCTCACCCGGACTGGAACAAGAGACCCAGTACTTC. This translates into CASSPGLEQETQYF.

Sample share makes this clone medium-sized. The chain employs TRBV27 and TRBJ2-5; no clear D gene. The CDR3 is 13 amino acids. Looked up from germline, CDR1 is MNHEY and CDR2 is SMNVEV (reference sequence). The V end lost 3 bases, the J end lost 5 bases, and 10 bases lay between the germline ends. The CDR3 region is CASSFTAWETQYF. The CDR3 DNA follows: TGTGCCAGCAGTTTCACTGCCTGGGAGACCCAGTACTTC.

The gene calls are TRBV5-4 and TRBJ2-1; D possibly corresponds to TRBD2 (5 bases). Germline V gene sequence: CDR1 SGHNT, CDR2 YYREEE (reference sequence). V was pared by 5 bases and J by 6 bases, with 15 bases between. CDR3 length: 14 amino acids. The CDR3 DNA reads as TGTGCCAGCAGGGAGGCAGATGCTCCCAATGAGCAGTTCTTC. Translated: CASREADAPNEQFF.

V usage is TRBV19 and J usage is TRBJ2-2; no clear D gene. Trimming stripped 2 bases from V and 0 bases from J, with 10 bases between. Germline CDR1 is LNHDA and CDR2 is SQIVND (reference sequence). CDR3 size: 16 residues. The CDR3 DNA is TGTGCCAGTAGTATAAGGGAACTCTCGAACACCGGGGAGCTGTTTTTT. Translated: CASSIRELSNTGELFF.

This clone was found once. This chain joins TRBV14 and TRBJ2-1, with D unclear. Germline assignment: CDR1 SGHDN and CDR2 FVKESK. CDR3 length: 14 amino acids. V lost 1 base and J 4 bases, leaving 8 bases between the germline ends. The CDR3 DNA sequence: TGTGCCAGCAGCCAAGTCCGCAGTTACAATGAGCAGTTCTTC. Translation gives CASSQVRSYNEQFF.

For the CDR3, the DNA is TGTGCCAGCAGTCCCAGGGACAGGTTAGGGACTGAAGCTTTCTTT. It yields the protein CASSPRDRLGTEAFF. The chain has TRBV21-1 and TRBJ1-1; the tabulated D call, TRBD1, remains unverified against the DNA. TRBV21-1 constitutes a pseudogene. This CDR3 region has 15 residues.

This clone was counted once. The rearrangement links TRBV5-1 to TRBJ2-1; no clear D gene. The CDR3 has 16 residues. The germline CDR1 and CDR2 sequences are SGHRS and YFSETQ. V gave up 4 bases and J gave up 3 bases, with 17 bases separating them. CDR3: CASSDGRTSGYNEQFF. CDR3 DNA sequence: TGCGCCAGCAGCGACGGCAGGACCAGTGGCTACAATGAGCAGTTCTTC.